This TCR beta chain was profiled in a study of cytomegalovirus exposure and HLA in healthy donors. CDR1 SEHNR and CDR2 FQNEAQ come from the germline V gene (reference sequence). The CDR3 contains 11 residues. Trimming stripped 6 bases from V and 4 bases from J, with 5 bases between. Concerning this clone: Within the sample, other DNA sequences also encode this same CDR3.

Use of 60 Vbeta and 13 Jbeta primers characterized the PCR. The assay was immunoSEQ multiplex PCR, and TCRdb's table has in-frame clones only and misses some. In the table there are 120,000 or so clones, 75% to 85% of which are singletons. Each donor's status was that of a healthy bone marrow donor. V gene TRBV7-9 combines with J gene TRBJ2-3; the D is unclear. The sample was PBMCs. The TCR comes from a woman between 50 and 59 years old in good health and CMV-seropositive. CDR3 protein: CASSSSDTQYF. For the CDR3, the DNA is TGTGCCAGCAGTTCTTCAGATACGCAGTATTTT.